This T cell receptor beta chain is from a study of cytomegalovirus exposure and HLA in healthy donors. CDR1 is MNHEY and CDR2 is SMNVEV in the germline V gene (reference sequence). This CDR3 region has 17 residues. Trimming removed 5 bases from V and 3 bases from J; junction bases left unmatched: 10. This PCR relied on a set of 60 Vbeta primers and 13 Jbeta primers. Original processing notes: Later work found 80 million to 85 million unique TCR beta chains, with some 11 million shared. Generated by immunoSEQ multiplex PCR, the TCRdb table keeps only in-frame clones and is missing some. For V, J and clone size, that table is used; D and trimming come from the DNA. The table lists 35,000 to 50,000 clones, more than 65% of them singletons. As concerns this clone: Its cognate antigen is unknown.

Regarding the study as a whole: The study listed 150 to 200 cytomegalovirus-associated TCR beta chains. For TCR beta chains, V- and J-gene trimming was later linked to a missense DCLRE1C variant.

Sequencing was carried out using PBMCs. The receptor's source is a man between 50 and 59 years old in good health and CMV-seronegative. The chain carries TRBV27 and TRBJ2-7; 13 bases fit TRBD2. CDR3 coding DNA: TGTGCCAGCAGTAAGGGACTAGCGGGGCCTGTCGGCTACGAGCAGTACTTC. Residues: CASSKGLAGPVGYEQYF.